Sequencing of this T cell receptor beta chain was carried out in a study of CD8+CD57+ T cells in acquired aplastic anemia. The germline gives CDR1 SGDLS, CDR2 YYNGEE. The ends lost 6 bases at V and 6 bases at J; junction bases unmatched: 5. The CDR3 spans 14 residues. Genomic DNA was employed as the template in profiling TCR beta VDJ and CDR3. TCRdb passed the reads through MiXCR, listing each CDR3 protein once. The sample shows about 190,000 distinct CDR3 sequences, less than 65% of them seen only once. Ten or more counts support this clonotype. Sequencing input: sorted CD4+, CD8+, or CD8+CD57+ T cells (not recorded which) from PBMCs. The TCR comes from a human donor in good health, serving as a control. The V and J genes are TRBV9 and TRBJ1-6; 8 bases align to TRBD1. DNA of the CDR3: TGTGCCAGCACCACGGACAGGGTTAATTCACCCCTCCACTTT. It codes for CASTTDRVNSPLHF.